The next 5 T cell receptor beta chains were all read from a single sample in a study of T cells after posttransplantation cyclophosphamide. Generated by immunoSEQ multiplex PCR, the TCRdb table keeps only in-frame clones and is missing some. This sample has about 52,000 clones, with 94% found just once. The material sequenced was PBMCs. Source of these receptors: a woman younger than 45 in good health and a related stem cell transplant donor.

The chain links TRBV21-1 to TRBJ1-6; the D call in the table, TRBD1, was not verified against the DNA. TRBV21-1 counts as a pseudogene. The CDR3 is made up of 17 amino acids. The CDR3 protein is CASSIQVRDTYNSPLHF. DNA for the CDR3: TGTGCCAGCAGCATTCAAGTCAGGGATACTTATAATTCACCCCTCCACTTT.

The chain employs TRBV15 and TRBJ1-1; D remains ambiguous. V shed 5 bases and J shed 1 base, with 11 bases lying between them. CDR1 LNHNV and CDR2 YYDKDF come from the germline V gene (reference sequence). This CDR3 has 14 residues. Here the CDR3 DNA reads TGTGCCACCAGCCCGGGGAAGGAGAACACTGAAGCTTTCTTT. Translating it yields CATSPGKENTEAFF.

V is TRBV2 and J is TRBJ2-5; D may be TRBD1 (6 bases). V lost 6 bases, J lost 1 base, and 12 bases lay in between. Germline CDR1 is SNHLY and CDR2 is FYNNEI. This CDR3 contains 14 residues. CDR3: CASRPDRSQETQYF. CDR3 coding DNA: TGTGCCAGCAGACCCGACAGGTCCCAAGAGACCCAGTACTTC.

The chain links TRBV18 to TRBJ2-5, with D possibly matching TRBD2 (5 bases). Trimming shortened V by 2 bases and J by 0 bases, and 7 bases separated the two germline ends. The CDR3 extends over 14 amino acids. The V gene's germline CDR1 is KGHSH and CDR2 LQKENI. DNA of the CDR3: TGTGCCAGCTCACCATTACTAGACCAAGAGACCCAGTACTTC. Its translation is CASSPLLDQETQYF.

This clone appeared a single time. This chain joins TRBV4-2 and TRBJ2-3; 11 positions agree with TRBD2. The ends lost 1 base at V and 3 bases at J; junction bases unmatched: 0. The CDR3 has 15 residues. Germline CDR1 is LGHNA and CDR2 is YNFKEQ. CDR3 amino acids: CASSQGLAGTDTQYF. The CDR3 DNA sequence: TGTGCCAGCAGCCAAGGACTAGCGGGGACAGATACGCAGTATTTT.